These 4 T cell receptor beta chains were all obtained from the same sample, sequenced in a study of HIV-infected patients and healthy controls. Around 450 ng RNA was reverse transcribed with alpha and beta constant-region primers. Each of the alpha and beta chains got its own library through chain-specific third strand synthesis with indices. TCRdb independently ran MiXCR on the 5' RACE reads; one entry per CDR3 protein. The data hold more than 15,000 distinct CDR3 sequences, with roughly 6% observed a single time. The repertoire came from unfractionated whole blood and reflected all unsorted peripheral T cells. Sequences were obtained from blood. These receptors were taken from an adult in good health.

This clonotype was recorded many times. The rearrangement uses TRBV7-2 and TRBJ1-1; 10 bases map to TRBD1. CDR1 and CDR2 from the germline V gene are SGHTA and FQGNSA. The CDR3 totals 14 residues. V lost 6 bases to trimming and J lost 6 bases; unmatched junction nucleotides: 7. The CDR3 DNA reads TGTGCCAGCAGAATGAGGACAGGGGGGGCTGAAGCTTTCTTT. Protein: CASRMRTGGAEAFF. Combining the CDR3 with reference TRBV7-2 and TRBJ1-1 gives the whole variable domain GAGVSQSPSNKVTEKGKDVELRCDPISGHTALYWYRQSLGQGLEFLIYFQGNSAPDKSGLPSDRFSAERTGGSVSTLTIQRTQQEDSAVYLCASRMRTGGAEAFFGQGTRLTVV.

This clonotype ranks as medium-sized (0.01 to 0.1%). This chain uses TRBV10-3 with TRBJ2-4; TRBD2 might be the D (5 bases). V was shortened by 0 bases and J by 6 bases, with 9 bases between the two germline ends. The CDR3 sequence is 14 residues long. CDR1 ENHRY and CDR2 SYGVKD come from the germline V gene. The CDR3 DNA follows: TGTGCCATCAGTGAGTCCGGGGTTTTAAACATTCAGTACTTC. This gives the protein CAISESGVLNIQYF.

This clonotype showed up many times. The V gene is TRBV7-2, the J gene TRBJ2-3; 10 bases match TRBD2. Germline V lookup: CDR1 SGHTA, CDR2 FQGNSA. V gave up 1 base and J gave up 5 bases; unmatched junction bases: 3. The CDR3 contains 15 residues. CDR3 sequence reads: CASSLVAGGGDTQYF. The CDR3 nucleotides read TGTGCCAGCAGCTTAGTAGCGGGGGGTGGAGATACGCAGTATTTT.

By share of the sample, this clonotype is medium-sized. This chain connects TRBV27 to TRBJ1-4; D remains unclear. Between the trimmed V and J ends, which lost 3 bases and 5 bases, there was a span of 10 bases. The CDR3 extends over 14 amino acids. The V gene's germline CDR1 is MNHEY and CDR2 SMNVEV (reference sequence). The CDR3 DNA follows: TGTGCCAGCAGTTTCCGCAGGCTGAATGAAAAACTGTTTTTT. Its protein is CASSFRRLNEKLFF.